The 30 T cell receptor beta chains reported below all come from one sample, sequenced in a study of CD8 T cells in ankylosing spondylitis listed by TCRdb under 2017. Findings and caveats that apply to the study as a whole: A TCR beta motif of roughly 8 highly homologous amino acid variants appeared characteristic of blood from ankylosing spondylitis patients.

These receptors have no identified antigens. Library generation was performed with 5' RACE. TCRdb shows the sequencer as Illumina HiSeq 2500. TCRdb redid the processing of the public reads, applying fastp at Q25 and MiXCR, and retained in-frame beta chains. All rows with the same CDR3 protein become a single entry with the most common DNA and genes. For this sample the table gives under 550,000 distinct CDR3 sequences, of which 25% to 30% were detected only once. About 1% of the sample comes from the top ten. The specimen sequenced was blood, either unsorted or a sorted T cell fraction (not recorded which). The origin of the receptors is a male donor with ankylosing spondylitis.

This chain uses TRBV10-3 with TRBJ1-4, with 7 bases that match TRBD1. This CDR3 spans 15 amino acids. The germline gives CDR1 ENHRY, CDR2 SYGVKD. J was trimmed by 7 bases and V by 2 bases; bases with no gene match: 7. CDR3: CAISEREGAGEKLFF. CDR3 sequence (DNA): TGTGCCATCAGTGAGAGGGAGGGGGCCGGTGAAAAACTGTTTTTT.

This clonotype was seen more than once but under ten times. The chain joins TRBV3-1 to TRBJ2-7, with a possible D match to TRBD2 (5 bases). V was shortened by 3 bases and J by 2 bases, with 20 bases between the two germline ends. The CDR3 extends over 17 amino acids. The V gene's germline CDR1 is LGHDT and CDR2 YNNKEL (reference sequence). The CDR3 spells CASSQGLVRGVPYEQYF. In DNA, the CDR3 is TGTGCCAGCAGCCAGGGCCTCGTTCGGGGAGTTCCCTACGAGCAGTACTTC.

V and J are TRBV24-1 and TRBJ1-1; D remains unclear. Looked up from germline, CDR1 is KGHDR and CDR2 is SFDVKD. Trimming shortened V by 7 bases and J by 1 base, and 12 bases separated the two germline ends. CDR3 size: 14 residues. The CDR3 DNA reads TGTGCCACCAGGCCGACTACTCCGAACACTGAAGCTTTCTTT. Its translation: CATRPTTPNTEAFF.

This rearrangement joins TRBV12-2 to TRBJ2-5. TRBV12-2 is a pseudogene. The CDR3 covers 13 residues. The CDR3 DNA sequence: TGTGCAAGTCGCTTTTGCAGGAGAGAGACCCAGTACTTC. It yields the protein CASRFCRRETQYF.

The chain uses TRBV6-1 and TRBJ2-3; TRBD1 agrees at 10 bases. The germline CDR1 and CDR2 sequences are MNHNS and SASEGT. The CDR3 runs to 15 residues. The trim removed 2 bases at V and 6 bases at J, leaving 5 bases unmatched. The CDR3 loop reads CASSEPGQGWDTQYF. The DNA of the CDR3 is TGTGCCAGCAGTGAACCGGGACAGGGGTGGGATACGCAGTATTTT.

This clonotype was found a few times. This CDR3 is CASSFGGRSNEQYF. CDR3 nucleotides: TGTGCCAGCAGCTTTGGGGGGAGGTCCAACGAGCAGTACTTC. The gene calls are TRBV11-2 and TRBJ2-7, with a tentative D call TRBD2 (6 bases). Germline V CDR1 and CDR2: SGHAT, FQNNGV. CDR3 length equals 14 residues. Trimming shortened V by 3 bases and J by 5 bases, and 14 bases separated the two germline ends.

The V and J genes are TRBV5-1 and TRBJ2-1, with 10 nucleotides matching TRBD2. The trim removed 7 bases at V and 6 bases at J, leaving 10 bases unmatched. Germline CDR1 reads SGHRS; CDR2 reads YFSETQ. CDR3 length: 15 amino acids. DNA of the CDR3: TGCGCCAGCGGCCCACTAGCGGGAACCCTCAATGAGCAGTTCTTC. Protein sequence: CASGPLAGTLNEQFF. The whole variable domain, remainder taken from reference TRBV5-1 and TRBJ2-1, is KAGVTQTPRYLIKTRGQQVTLSCSPISGHRSVSWYQQTPGQGLQFLFEYFSETQRNKGNFPGRFSGRQFSNSRSEMNVSTLELGDSALYLCASGPLAGTLNEQFFGPGTRLTVL.

The rearrangement joins TRBV5-1 to TRBJ2-2; 10 bases line up with TRBD2. CDR3 size: 15 residues. The germline gives CDR1 SGHRS, CDR2 YFSETQ. The V gene end was trimmed by 4 bases and the J gene end by 7 bases; junction bases not matched to a gene: 7. The CDR3, as DNA: TGCGCCAGCAGCCCTAGCGGGAGTCGGAACGGGGAGCTGTTTTTT. Its translation: CASSPSGSRNGELFF.

This clonotype has more than one count but fewer than ten. The V gene is TRBV5-1, the J gene TRBJ2-5, with 7 bases lining up with TRBD1. The germline CDR1 and CDR2 sequences are SGHRS and YFSETQ. V lost 1 base, J lost 5 bases, and 5 bases stayed unmatched. The CDR3 consists of 14 residues. CDR3 amino acids: CASSLSQGVETQYF. The CDR3 DNA is TGCGCCAGCAGCTTGTCTCAGGGGGTGGAGACCCAGTACTTC.

This clonotype was picked up a small number of times. The chain couples TRBV19 to TRBJ2-1, with 7 bases aligning to TRBD2. Germline V gives CDR1 LNHDA, CDR2 SQIVND (reference sequence). There are 18 residues in the CDR3. With V trimmed by 3 bases and J by 5 bases, 16 bases remained unmatched. CDR3 nucleotides: TGTGCCAGTAGTATTACCCGAACTAGCGAAATAAAACACAATGAGCAGTTCTTC. This translates into CASSITRTSEIKHNEQFF.

V gene TRBV12-3 or TRBV12-4 combines with J gene TRBJ2-3; D gene uncertain. The ends were cut back, 7 bases at V and 0 bases at J, with 5 bases in the middle. This CDR3 comprises 12 residues. The CDR3 reads CASTDSTDTQYF. CDR3 DNA sequence: TGTGCCAGCACCGATAGCACAGATACGCAGTATTTT.

This chain links TRBV7-9 with TRBJ2-2, with a tentative D call TRBD2 (6 bases). This CDR3 has 15 amino acids. CDR1 is SEHNR, CDR2 FQNEAQ, per germline (reference sequence). V was pared by 7 bases and J by 2 bases, with 14 bases between. This CDR3 reads CASTTGGSNTGELFF. CDR3 nucleotide sequence: TGTGCCAGCACGACTGGAGGGAGTAACACCGGGGAGCTGTTTTTT.

CDR3 nucleotides: TGTGCCACCAGTGCCCCGAGGGTCTGGAACGAGCAGTACGTC. This translates into CATSAPRVWNEQYV. The J gene is TRBJ2-7, the V gene TRBV24-1; D is possibly TRBD2 (5 bases). Trimming stripped 5 bases from V and 5 bases from J, with 15 bases between. The germline V gene has CDR1 KGHDR and CDR2 SFDVKD. The CDR3 length is 14 residues.

The J gene is TRBJ2-1, the V gene TRBV7-2; 8 bases agree with TRBD1. The CDR3 covers 15 residues. The junction had 5 bases not matched to a gene; V was cut back by 4 bases and J by 3 bases. Germline CDR1 reads SGHTA; CDR2 reads FQGNSA. The CDR3 region is CASSSDRGLYNEQFF. In DNA, the CDR3 is TGTGCCAGCAGCTCCGACAGGGGCCTCTACAATGAGCAGTTCTTC.

Only a few counts were recorded for this clonotype. This chain uses TRBV4-2 with TRBJ1-5, with TRBD1 as a possible D gene (6 bases). The CDR3 has 16 amino acids. The V and J ends lost 4 bases and 3 bases respectively, with 16 bases between them. Looked up from germline, CDR1 is LGHNA and CDR2 is YNFKEQ. The CDR3 region is CASSPRGGATNQPQHF. CDR3 in DNA: TGTGCCAGCAGCCCCCGAGGGGGGGCCACCAATCAGCCCCAGCATTTT.

This clonotype was observed a few times. The rearrangement uses TRBV20-1 and TRBJ1-4, with a weak D call TRBD1 (5 bases). The CDR3 has 13 residues. V lost 0 bases, J lost 8 bases, and 10 bases lay in between. Germline assignment: CDR1 DFQATT and CDR2 SNEGSKA (reference sequence). CDR3 DNA sequence: TGCAGTGCTAGAGATATAACAGGAGAAAAACTGTTTTTT. Protein: CSARDITGEKLFF.

This clonotype was counted a few times. The chain uses TRBV7-2 and TRBJ2-3; 7 bases are a match to TRBD1. The ends lost 2 bases at V and 4 bases at J; junction bases unmatched: 3. Germline V CDR1 and CDR2: SGHTA, FQGNSA. There are 14 residues in the CDR3. The CDR3, as DNA: TGTGCCAGCAGCTTAATGCAGGGGGCAGATACGCAGTATTTT. Amino acid sequence: CASSLMQGADTQYF.

Only a few counts were recorded for this clonotype. This sequence joins TRBV20-1 and TRBJ1-5; the D gene is possibly TRBD1 (5 bases). V shed 2 bases and J shed 3 bases, with 17 bases lying between them. There are 16 residues in the CDR3. Germline V gene sequence: CDR1 DFQATT, CDR2 SNEGSKA (reference sequence). This chain's CDR3 is CSARPQFGTTNQPQHF. The CDR3 nucleotides are TGCAGTGCTAGACCGCAGTTCGGGACCACCAATCAGCCCCAGCATTTT.

This clonotype showed up just a few times. CDR3 region: CSARDSSDYGYTF. The CDR3 bases are TGCAGTGCTAGAGACAGTAGCGACTATGGCTACACCTTC. This chain connects TRBV20-1 to TRBJ1-2; D is uncertain. The CDR3 runs to 13 residues. Germline CDR1 and CDR2: DFQATT and SNEGSKA (reference sequence). Trimming took 0 bases from V and 3 from J, leaving 8 bases between them.

This clonotype appeared a few times. CDR3 in amino acids: CASSYRDPNSPLHF. In DNA, the CDR3 is TGCGCCAGCAGCTACCGGGACCCGAATTCACCCCTCCACTTT. V usage is TRBV4-1 and J usage is TRBJ1-6; weak D call: TRBD1 (5 bases). The ends were cut back, 5 bases at V and 7 bases at J, with 12 bases in the middle. Per the germline V gene, CDR1 is MGHRA and CDR2 is YSYEKL. The CDR3 is 14 residues long.

This clonotype was seen a handful of times. The chain couples TRBV7-9 to TRBJ2-2, with a tentative D call TRBD2 (6 bases). V was trimmed by 5 bases and J by 2 bases, leaving 15 bases between them. Germline CDR1 is SEHNR and CDR2 is FQNEAQ (reference sequence). The CDR3 has 16 residues. CDR3 in DNA: TGTGCCAGCAGCCCTGCATGGGGGGTTAACACCGGGGAGCTGTTTTTT. Its protein is CASSPAWGVNTGELFF.

This clonotype has just a few counts. The chain links TRBV20-1 to TRBJ2-1; 10 positions match TRBD1. Germline CDR1 is DFQATT and CDR2 is SNEGSKA (reference sequence). V shed 5 bases and J 8 bases; nucleotides not matched to a gene: 12. This CDR3 region has 15 residues. The chain's CDR3 is CSAGRDRGSLDEQFF. For the CDR3, the DNA is TGCAGTGCTGGGAGGGACAGGGGAAGTTTGGATGAGCAGTTCTTC.

The chain carries TRBV3-1 and TRBJ1-3; D gene ambiguous. The CDR3 extends over 14 amino acids. The germline V and J ends were trimmed by 4 bases and 0 bases, with 7 bases remaining between them. Per the germline V gene, CDR1 is LGHDT and CDR2 is YNNKEL (reference sequence). The CDR3 loop reads CASSLVSSGNTIYF. The CDR3 region has the DNA TGTGCCAGCAGCCTCGTTAGCTCTGGAAACACCATATATTTT.

The chain employs TRBV28 and TRBJ2-7; the match to TRBD1 covers 9 bases. This CDR3 spans 13 amino acids. V was pared by 3 bases and J by 3 bases, with 0 bases of the junction left unmatched. Germline V CDR1 and CDR2: MDHEN, SYDVKM. CDR3 region: CASSLGQGYEQYV. CDR3 nucleotides: TGTGCCAGCAGTTTGGGACAGGGCTACGAGCAGTACGTC.

Many counts were recorded for this clonotype. The J gene is TRBJ2-1, the V gene TRBV24-1; D is unresolved. This CDR3 contains 15 residues. The ends were cut back, 1 base at V and 2 bases at J, with 8 bases in the middle. Germline CDR1 KGHDR, CDR2 SFDVKD. Written as DNA, the CDR3 is TGTGCCACCAGTGATTTAGAGACACCCTACAATGAGCAGTTCTTC. Translating gives CATSDLETPYNEQFF.

The genes are TRBV7-9 and TRBJ2-7; 9 nucleotides align to TRBD2. The trim removed 6 bases at V and 3 bases at J, leaving 12 bases unmatched. Germline CDR1 is SEHNR and CDR2 is FQNEAQ (reference sequence). The CDR3 totals 16 residues. In nucleotides, the CDR3 is TGTGCCAGCAGTCGCCAGACTAGCGGAGCCTTCTACGAGCAGTACGTC. Its translation is CASSRQTSGAFYEQYV.

CDR3 bases: TGTGCCAGCAGTCAGACTAGCGGACCAAGCCCCTATGAGCAGTTCTTC. The encoded protein is CASSQTSGPSPYEQFF. V gene TRBV27 combines with J gene TRBJ2-1; 9 bases are shared with TRBD2. V lost 5 bases and J lost 8; bases outside the gene matches: 13. The CDR3 runs to 16 residues. CDR1 is MNHEY and CDR2 is SMNVEV in the germline V gene (reference sequence).

CDR3 in amino acids: CASSSPAANEQFF. In nucleotides, the CDR3 is TGTGCCAGCTCATCTCCAGCGGCCAATGAGCAGTTCTTC. This chain uses TRBV18 with TRBJ2-1, with D possibly matching TRBD2 (5 bases). This CDR3 spans 13 amino acids. CDR1 KGHSH and CDR2 LQKENI come from the germline V gene. V dropped 5 bases and J dropped 6 bases, with 11 bases sitting between them.

The V and J genes are TRBV4-1 and TRBJ1-4; D unresolved. V lost 1 base and J 3 bases, leaving 9 bases between the germline ends. Germline V gene data show CDR1 as MGHRA and CDR2 as YSYEKL. The CDR3 extends over 15 amino acids. CDR3 sequence reads: CASSQGSVANEKLFF. The CDR3 DNA follows: TGCGCCAGCAGCCAAGGGAGTGTCGCTAATGAAAAACTGTTTTTT.

This clonotype was counted a few times. The chain couples TRBV27 to TRBJ2-2; 9 bases agree with TRBD1. CDR3 length: 15 amino acids. Trimming at V came to 1 base and at J to 5 bases, leaving 2 bases not matched to a gene. Germline-derived CDR1 and CDR2 are MNHEY and SMNVEV (reference sequence). The CDR3 sequence is CASSLYRGRTGELFF. CDR3 DNA sequence: TGTGCCAGCAGTTTATACAGGGGGCGTACCGGGGAGCTGTTTTTT.